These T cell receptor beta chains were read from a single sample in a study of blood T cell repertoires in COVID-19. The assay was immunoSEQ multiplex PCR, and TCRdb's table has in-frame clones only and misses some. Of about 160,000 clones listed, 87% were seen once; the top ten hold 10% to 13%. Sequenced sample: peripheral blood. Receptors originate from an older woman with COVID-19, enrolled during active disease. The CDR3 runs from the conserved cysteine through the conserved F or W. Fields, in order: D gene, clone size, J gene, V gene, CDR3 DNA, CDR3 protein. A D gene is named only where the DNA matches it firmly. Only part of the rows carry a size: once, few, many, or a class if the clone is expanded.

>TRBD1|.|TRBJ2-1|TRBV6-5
TGTGCCACCACAGGGGAATCAAGTGAGCAGTTCTTC
CATTGESSEQFF
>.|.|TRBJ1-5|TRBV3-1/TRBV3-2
TGTGCCAGCAGCCAAGATCGGGGCGGGGATCAGCCCCAGCATTTT
CASSQDRGGDQPQHF
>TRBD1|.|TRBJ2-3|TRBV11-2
TGTGCCAGCAGCGCCCAGTCCCGGGACAGGCAGTATTTT
CASSAQSRDRQYF
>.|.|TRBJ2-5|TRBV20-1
TGCAGTCAACAGAACCAAGAGACCCAGTACTTC
CSQQNQETQYF
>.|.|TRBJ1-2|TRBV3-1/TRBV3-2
TGTGCCAGCAGCCAAGATTGGATGTACACAGCTGGCTATGGCTACACCTTC
CASSQDWMYTAGYGYTF
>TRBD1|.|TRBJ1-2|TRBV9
TGTGCCAGCAGCACGCCAACCACAGGGGACTATGGCTACACCTTC
CASSTPTTGDYGYTF
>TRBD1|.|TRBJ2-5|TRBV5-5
TGTGCCAGCAGCTTGGCGTTGGGACAGGGGTCAGAGACCCAGTACTTC
CASSLALGQGSETQYF
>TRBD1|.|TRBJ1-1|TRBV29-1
TGCAGCGTTGATCGAGGACAGGGGGCCACTGAAGCTTTCTTT
CSVDRGQGATEAFF
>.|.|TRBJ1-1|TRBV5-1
TGCGCCAGCAGCTTCGGGGCAGGGGTGAACACTGAAGCTTTCTTT
CASSFGAGVNTEAFF
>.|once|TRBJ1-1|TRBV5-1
TGCGCCAGCAGCTTGACAGTTGACCTGAACACTGAAGCTTTCTTT
CASSLTVDLNTEAFF